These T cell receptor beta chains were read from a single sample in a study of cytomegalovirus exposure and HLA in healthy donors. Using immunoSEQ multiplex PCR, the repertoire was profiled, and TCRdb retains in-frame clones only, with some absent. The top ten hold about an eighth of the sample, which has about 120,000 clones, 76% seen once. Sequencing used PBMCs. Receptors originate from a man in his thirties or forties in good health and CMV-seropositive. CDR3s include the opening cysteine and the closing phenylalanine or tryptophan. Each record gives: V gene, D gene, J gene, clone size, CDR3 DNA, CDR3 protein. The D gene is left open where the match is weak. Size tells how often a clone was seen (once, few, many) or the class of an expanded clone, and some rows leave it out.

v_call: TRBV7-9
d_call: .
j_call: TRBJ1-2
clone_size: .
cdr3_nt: TGTGCCAGCAGCTTAGGAGGGCTCTTC
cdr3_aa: CASSLGGLF

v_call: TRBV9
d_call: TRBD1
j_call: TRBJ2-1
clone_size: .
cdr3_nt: TGTGCCAGCAGCGCTTGGGACAGCAATGAGCAGTTCTTC
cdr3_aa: CASSAWDSNEQFF

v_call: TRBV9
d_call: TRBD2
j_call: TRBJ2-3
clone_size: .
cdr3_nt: TGTGCCAGCAGCCAAACTTTAGCGGGGGGCACAGATACGCAGTATTTT
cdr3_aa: CASSQTLAGGTDTQYF

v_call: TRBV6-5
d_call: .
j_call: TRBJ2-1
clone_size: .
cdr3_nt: TGTGCCAGCAGTTACGGAGGACAGTCGTTCAATGAGCAGTTCTTC
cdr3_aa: CASSYGGQSFNEQFF

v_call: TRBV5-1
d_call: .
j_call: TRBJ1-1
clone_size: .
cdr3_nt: TGCGCCAGCAGCTTGGCTCGTAGAACCATGAACACTGAAGCTTTCTTT
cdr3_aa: CASSLARRTMNTEAFF

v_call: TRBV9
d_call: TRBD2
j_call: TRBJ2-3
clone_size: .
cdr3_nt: TGTGCCAGCAGCGTAGCCGGGGGGGGCACAGATACGCAGTATTTT
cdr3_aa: CASSVAGGGTDTQYF

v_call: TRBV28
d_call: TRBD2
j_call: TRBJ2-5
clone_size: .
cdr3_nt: TGTGCCAGCAGCACTACCGCGGGAGGGGAGACCCAGTACTTC
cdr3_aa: CASSTTAGGETQYF

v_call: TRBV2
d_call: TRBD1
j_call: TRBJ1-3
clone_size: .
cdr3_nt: TGTGCCAGCAGCGGGACAGGGGTAAATGGAAACACCATATATTTT
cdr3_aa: CASSGTGVNGNTIYF

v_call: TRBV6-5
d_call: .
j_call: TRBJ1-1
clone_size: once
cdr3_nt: TGTGCCAGCAGTTACTCGGGAGATAACACTGAAGCTTTCTTT
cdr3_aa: CASSYSGDNTEAFF

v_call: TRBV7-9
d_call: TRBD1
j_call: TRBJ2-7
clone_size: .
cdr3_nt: TGTGCCAGCAGCTTCCGGGACAGGGGATCCTACGAGCAGTACTTC
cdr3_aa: CASSFRDRGSYEQYF

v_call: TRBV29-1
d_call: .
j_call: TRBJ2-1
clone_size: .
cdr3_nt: TGCAGCGTTCGGGGGACGTACAATGAGCAGTTCTTC
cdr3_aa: CSVRGTYNEQFF

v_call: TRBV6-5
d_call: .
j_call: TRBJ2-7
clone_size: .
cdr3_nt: TGTGCCAGCCGCCCACGGCCCCTCGGGGAATACGAGCAGTACTTC
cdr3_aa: CASRPRPLGEYEQYF

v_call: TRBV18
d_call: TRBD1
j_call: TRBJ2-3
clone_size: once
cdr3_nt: TGTGCCAGCTCACCACCGGGACAGGGAAAAGATACGCAGTATTTT
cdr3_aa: CASSPPGQGKDTQYF

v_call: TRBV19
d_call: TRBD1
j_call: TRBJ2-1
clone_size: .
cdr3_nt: TGTGCCAGTAGTATAGGGGGGACAGTTAACAATGAGCAGTTCTTC
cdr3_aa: CASSIGGTVNNEQFF

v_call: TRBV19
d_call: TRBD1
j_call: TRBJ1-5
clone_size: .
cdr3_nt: TGTGCCAGTAGAGTCACAGGGGGACCGAGCAATCAGCCCCAGCATTTT
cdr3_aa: CASRVTGGPSNQPQHF

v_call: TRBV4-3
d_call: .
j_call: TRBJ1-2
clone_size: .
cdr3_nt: TGCGCCAGCAGCCAAGATTGGCAGGGTACCCACTATGGCTACACCTTC
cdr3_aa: CASSQDWQGTHYGYTF

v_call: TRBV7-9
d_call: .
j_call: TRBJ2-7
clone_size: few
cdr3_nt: TGTGCCAGCAGCTTAGAGTGGACAACACCCTACGAGCAGTACTTC
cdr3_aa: CASSLEWTTPYEQYF

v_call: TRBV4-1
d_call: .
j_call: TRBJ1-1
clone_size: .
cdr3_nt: TGCGCCAGCAGCCAAGGACAGATGAACACTGAAGCTTTCTTT
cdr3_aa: CASSQGQMNTEAFF

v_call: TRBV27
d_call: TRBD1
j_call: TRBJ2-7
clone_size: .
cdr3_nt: TGTGCCAGCAGCTGGGACAGGAGCTCCTACGAGCAGTACTTC
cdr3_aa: CASSWDRSSYEQYF

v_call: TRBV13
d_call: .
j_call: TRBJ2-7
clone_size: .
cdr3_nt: TGTGCCAGCAGTCCGACCGGATGGGCGGCGGGGAGCTCCTACGAGCAGTACTTC
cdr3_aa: CASSPTGWAAGSSYEQYF

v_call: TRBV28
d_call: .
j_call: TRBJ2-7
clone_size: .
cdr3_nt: TGTGCCAGCAGGTTCCACTCTTCCGGGAATTCCTACGAGCAGTACTTC
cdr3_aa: CASRFHSSGNSYEQYF

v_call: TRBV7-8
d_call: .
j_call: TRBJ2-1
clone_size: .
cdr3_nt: TGTGCCAGCAGGGGGGCCAATGAGCAGTTCTTC
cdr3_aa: CASRGANEQFF

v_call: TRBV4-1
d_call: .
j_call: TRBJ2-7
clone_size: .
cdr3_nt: TGCGCCAGCAGCTCAGGCTACGAGCAGTACTTC
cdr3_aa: CASSSGYEQYF

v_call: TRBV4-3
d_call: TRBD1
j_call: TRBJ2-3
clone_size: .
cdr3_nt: TGCGCCAGCAGCCAAGATTCGGTTGGGACAGGGTACACAGATACGCAGTATTTT
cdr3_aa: CASSQDSVGTGYTDTQYF

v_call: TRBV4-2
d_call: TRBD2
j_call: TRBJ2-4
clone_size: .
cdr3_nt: TGTGCCAGCAGCCAAGATGCGACTAGCGGAATAAACATTCAGTACTTC
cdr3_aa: CASSQDATSGINIQYF

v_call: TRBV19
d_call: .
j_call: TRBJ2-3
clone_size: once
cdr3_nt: TGTGCCAGTAGTATAGATCCGGCAGGACTCCCCTTCACAGATACGCAGTATTTT
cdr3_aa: CASSIDPAGLPFTDTQYF

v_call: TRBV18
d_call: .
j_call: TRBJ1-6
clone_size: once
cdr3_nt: TGTGCCAGCTCACCACGGGCTCCGAGCTCCTATAATTCACCCCTCCACTTT
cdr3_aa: CASSPRAPSSYNSPLHF

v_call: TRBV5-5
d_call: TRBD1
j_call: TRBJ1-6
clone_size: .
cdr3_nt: TGTGCCAGCAGCTTGTTTGGGGGACAGAAGAATTCACCCCTCCACTTT
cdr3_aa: CASSLFGGQKNSPLHF

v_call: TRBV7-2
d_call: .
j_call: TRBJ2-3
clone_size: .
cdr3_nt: TGTGCCAGCAGCCCCTGGGAGGGACACACCACAGATACGCAGTATTTT
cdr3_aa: CASSPWEGHTTDTQYF

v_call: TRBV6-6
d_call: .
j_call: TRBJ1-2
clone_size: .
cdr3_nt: TGTGCCAGCAGTTTAAGGGGGACACCTCCTAACTATGGCTACACCTTC
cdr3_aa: CASSLRGTPPNYGYTF

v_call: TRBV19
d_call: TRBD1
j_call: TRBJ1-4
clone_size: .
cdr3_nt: TGTGCCAGTAGTATCGACAGGGGGGAGAGTGAAAAACTGTTTTTT
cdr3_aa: CASSIDRGESEKLFF

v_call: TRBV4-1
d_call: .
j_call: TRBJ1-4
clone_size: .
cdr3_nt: TGCGCCAGCAGCCAAGTTCTGGGCTCTGATGAAAAACTGTTTTTT
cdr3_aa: CASSQVLGSDEKLFF

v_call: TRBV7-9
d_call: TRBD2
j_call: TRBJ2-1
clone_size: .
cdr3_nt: TGTGCCAGCAGCTTCGGGACTAGCGGGGATAAGCAGTTCTTC
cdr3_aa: CASSFGTSGDKQFF

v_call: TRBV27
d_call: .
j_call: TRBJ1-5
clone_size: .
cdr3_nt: TGTGCCAGCAGTGTTTCAGGGGCACGCCAGCCCCAGCATTTT
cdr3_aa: CASSVSGARQPQHF

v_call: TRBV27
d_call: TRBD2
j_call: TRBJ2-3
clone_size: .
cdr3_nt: TGTGCCAGCAGTTCGAGCGGGGGCCTAACAGATACGCAGTATTTT
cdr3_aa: CASSSSGGLTDTQYF

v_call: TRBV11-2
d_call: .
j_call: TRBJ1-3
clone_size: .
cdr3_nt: TGTGCCAGCAGCTTAGATAGCAGGGCCGGACCTGGAAACACCATATATTTT
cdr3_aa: CASSLDSRAGPGNTIYF

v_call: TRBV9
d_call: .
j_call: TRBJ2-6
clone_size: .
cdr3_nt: TGTGCCAGCAGCGTAGAAGGCAGGTTTTCTGGGGCCAACGTCCTGACTTTC
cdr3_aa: CASSVEGRFSGANVLTF

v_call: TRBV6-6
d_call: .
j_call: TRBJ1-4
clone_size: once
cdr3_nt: TGTGCCAGCACCGAACAGGGCCGGGTTGAAAAACTGTTTTTT
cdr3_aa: CASTEQGRVEKLFF

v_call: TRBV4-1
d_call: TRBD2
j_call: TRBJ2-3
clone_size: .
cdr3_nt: TGCGCCAGCAGCCACGATAGGCTAGCGGTCACAGATACGCAGTATTTT
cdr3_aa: CASSHDRLAVTDTQYF

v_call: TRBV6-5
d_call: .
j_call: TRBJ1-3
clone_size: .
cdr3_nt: TGTGCCAGCAGCCTTGGACGGGACTCTGGAAACACCATATATTTT
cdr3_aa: CASSLGRDSGNTIYF

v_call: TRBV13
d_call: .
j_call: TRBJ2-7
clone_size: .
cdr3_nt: TGTGCCAGCAGCTTACCAGGCTACGAGCAGTACTTC
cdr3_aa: CASSLPGYEQYF

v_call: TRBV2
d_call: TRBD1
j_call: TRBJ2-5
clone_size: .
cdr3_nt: TGTGCCAGCCTACAGGGGGTGAAAGAGACCCAGTACTTC
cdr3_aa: CASLQGVKETQYF

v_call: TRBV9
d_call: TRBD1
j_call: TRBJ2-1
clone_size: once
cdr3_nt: TGTGCCAGCAGCGTAGGGCAGGGGGCCGGGAATGAGCAGTTCTTC
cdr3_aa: CASSVGQGAGNEQFF

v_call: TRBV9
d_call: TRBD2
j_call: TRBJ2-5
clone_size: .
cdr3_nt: TGTGCCAGCAGCGTAGATGGCGGGGGATTCCAAGAGACCCAGTACTTC
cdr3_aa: CASSVDGGGFQETQYF

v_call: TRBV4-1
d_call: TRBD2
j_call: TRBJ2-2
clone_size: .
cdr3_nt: TGCGCCAGCAGCCAGGGCCTCCTCGGACTAGCCATCACCGGGGAGCTGTTTTTT
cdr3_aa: CASSQGLLGLAITGELFF

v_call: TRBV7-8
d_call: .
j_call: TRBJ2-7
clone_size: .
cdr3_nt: TGTGCCAGCAGCTTACAGCGGTCCTACGAGCAGTACTTC
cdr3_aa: CASSLQRSYEQYF

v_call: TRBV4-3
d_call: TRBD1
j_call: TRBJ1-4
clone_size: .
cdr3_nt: TGCGCCAGCAGCCAGGGGACAGGGTCAACTAATGAAAAACTGTTTTTT
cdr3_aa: CASSQGTGSTNEKLFF

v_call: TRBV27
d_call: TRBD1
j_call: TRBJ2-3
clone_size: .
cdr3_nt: TGTGCCAGAACGACAGGGAACCCAGATACGCAGTATTTT
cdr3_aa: CARTTGNPDTQYF

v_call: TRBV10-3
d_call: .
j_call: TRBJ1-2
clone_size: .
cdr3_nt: TGTGCCATCAGACCCGGGTTTTGGGGGGTTGGCTACACCTTC
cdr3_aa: CAIRPGFWGVGYTF

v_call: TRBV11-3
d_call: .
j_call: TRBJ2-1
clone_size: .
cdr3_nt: TGTGCCAGCAGTCCAACTTCAGGGTACAATGAGCAGTTCTTC
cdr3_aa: CASSPTSGYNEQFF

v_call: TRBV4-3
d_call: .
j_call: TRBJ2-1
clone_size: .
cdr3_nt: TGCGCCAGCAGCCAAGTCCCGGCGGGCTCGGATGAGCAGTTCTTC
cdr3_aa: CASSQVPAGSDEQFF